This is a list of T cell receptor beta chains from one sample in a study of blood T cells in healthy people across ages. TCRdb redid the calling of the 5' RACE reads with MiXCR, one entry per CDR3 protein. The sample has more than 900,000 distinct CDR3 sequences, around 25% seen once. These sequences were also reported in another study, on T cells of mothers and their children.

Source material: blood. These receptors all come from a girl aged 2-10 years in good health. CDR3s include the opening cysteine and the closing phenylalanine or tryptophan. Fields, in order: V gene, clone size, J gene, D gene, CDR3 protein, CDR3 DNA. The D gene is left open where the match is weak. Only part of the rows carry a size: once, few, many, or a class if the clone is expanded.

v_call: TRBV7-2; clone_size: NA; j_call: TRBJ1-4; d_call: NA; cdr3_aa: CASTGGGNEKLFF; cdr3_nt: TGTGCCAGCACGGGGGGCGGGAATGAAAAACTGTTTTTT
v_call: TRBV4-3; clone_size: many; j_call: TRBJ2-1; d_call: NA; cdr3_aa: CASSQDSAGNEQFF; cdr3_nt: TGCGCCAGCAGCCAAGATTCCGCGGGCAATGAGCAGTTCTTC
v_call: TRBV5-1; clone_size: NA; j_call: TRBJ2-7; d_call: TRBD2; cdr3_aa: CASSLEPAGPYEQYF; cdr3_nt: TGCGCCAGCAGCTTGGAACCAGCGGGGCCCTACGAGCAGTACTTC
v_call: TRBV7-9; clone_size: NA; j_call: TRBJ2-7; d_call: NA; cdr3_aa: CASSLITVSYEQYF; cdr3_nt: TGTGCCAGCAGCTTAATCACAGTAAGCTACGAGCAGTACTTC
v_call: TRBV29-1; clone_size: NA; j_call: TRBJ2-1; d_call: NA; cdr3_aa: CSVESVGRTPKLF; cdr3_nt: TGCAGCGTTGAATCCGTTGGGAGGACTCCGAAGCTCTTC
v_call: TRBV7-2; clone_size: NA; j_call: TRBJ2-7; d_call: NA; cdr3_aa: CASSSRQPPYEQYF; cdr3_nt: TGTGCCAGCAGCTCTAGACAGCCCCCCTACGAGCAGTACTTC
v_call: TRBV7-2; clone_size: NA; j_call: TRBJ1-6; d_call: NA; cdr3_aa: CASSLWSAPYNSPLHF; cdr3_nt: TGTGCCAGCAGCCTTTGGAGTGCCCCCTATAATTCACCCCTCCACTTT
v_call: TRBV7-2; clone_size: NA; j_call: TRBJ1-2; d_call: TRBD1; cdr3_aa: CASIGRDSYGYTF; cdr3_nt: TGTGCCAGCATTGGGCGGGACAGCTATGGCTACACCTTC
v_call: TRBV7-9; clone_size: many; j_call: TRBJ2-5; d_call: NA; cdr3_aa: CASSLVGLETQYF; cdr3_nt: TGTGCCAGCAGCTTGGTGGGCCTGGAGACCCAGTACTTC
v_call: TRBV29-1; clone_size: few; j_call: TRBJ2-5; d_call: NA; cdr3_aa: CSVVGEIEETQYF; cdr3_nt: TGCAGCGTTGTGGGGGAGATTGAGGAGACCCAGTACTTC
v_call: TRBV29-1; clone_size: NA; j_call: TRBJ2-1; d_call: TRBD1; cdr3_aa: CSINRGVPNEQFF; cdr3_nt: TGCAGCATCAACAGGGGGGTCCCTAATGAGCAGTTCTTC